This TCR beta chain was captured by sequencing in a study of technical replicates of blood from several donors. V was pared by 3 bases and J by 2 bases, with 21 bases between. CDR1 SNHLY and CDR2 FYNNEI come from the germline V gene. CDR3 length: 18 amino acids. The repertoire was sequenced with immunoSEQ multiplex PCR; TCRdb's copy has only in-frame clones and lacks some. This sample has under 85,000 clones, with about 96% found just once. This chain uses TRBV2 with TRBJ2-3; D is possibly TRBD2 (5 bases). The material sequenced was T cells isolated from PBMCs. The sequence was obtained from a human donor in good health. The CDR3 here is CASSDPLQRQRPTDTQYF. DNA of the CDR3: TGTGCCAGCAGTGACCCTTTGCAGCGGCAGAGGCCCACAGATACGCAGTATTTT. The whole variable domain, remainder taken from reference TRBV2 and TRBJ2-3, is EPEVTQTPSHQVTQMGQEVILRCVPISNHLYFYWYRQILGQKVEFLVSFYNNEISEKSEIFDDQFSVERPDGSNFTLKIRSTKLEDSAMYFCASSDPLQRQRPTDTQYFGPGTRLTVL.